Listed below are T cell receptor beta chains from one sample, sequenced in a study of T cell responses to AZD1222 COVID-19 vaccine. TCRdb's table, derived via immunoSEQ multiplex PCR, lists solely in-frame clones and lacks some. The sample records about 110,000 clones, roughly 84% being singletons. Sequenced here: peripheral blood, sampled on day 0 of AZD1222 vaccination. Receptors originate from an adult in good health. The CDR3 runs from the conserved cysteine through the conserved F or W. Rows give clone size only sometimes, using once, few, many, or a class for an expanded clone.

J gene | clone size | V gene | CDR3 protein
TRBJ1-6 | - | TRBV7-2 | CASSGRGRGNNSPLHF
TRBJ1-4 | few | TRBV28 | CASSFGQGVEKLFF
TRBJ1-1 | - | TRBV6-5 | CASSSTGQGVAFF
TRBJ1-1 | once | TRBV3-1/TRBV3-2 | CASSKTGTEAFF
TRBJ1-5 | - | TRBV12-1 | CASSFGQNQPQHF
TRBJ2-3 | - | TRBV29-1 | CSVLPGLAADTQYF
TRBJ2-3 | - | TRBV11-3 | CASSTGTGGGRDTQYF
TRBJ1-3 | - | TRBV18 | CASSPRGQHSGNTIYF
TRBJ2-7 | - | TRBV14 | CASSPRGGLFPPYEQYF
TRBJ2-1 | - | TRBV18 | CASSPNRGSYNEQFF
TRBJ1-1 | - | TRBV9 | CASSVHRGTEVFF
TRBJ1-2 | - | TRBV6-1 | CASSGPLGQSGAGYTF
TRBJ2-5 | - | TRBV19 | CASSIGGVGETQYF
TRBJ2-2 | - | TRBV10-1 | CAAGRPGELFF
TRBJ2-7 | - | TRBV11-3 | CASSFVPQALTYEQYF
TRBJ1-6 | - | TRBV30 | CAWSVLTENSPLHF
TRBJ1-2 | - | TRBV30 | CAWRDQGYDGYTF
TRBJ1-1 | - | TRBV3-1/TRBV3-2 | CASSQEWRMNTEAFF
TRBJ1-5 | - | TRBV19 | CASSTSGRRNQPQHF
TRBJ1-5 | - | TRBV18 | CASSPIQGGNQPQHF
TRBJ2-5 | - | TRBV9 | CASSVSTANQETQYF
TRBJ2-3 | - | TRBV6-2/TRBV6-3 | CASSSPGAPQYF
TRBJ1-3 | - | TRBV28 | CASSLGTGSGNTIYF
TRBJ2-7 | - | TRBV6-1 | CASSEKGKQYF
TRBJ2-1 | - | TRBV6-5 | CASTLRGGTYNEQFF
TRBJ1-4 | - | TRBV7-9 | CASNRDGNEKLFF
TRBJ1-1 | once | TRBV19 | CASSIRVGRGNTEAFF
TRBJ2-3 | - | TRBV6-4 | CASGDPTTDTQYF
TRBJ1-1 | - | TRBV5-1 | CASSTGTGLQEAFF
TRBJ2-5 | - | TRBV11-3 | CASSTGTGGAETQYF
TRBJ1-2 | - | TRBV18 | CASSQTPGQGAPTF
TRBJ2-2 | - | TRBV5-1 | CASSPTAGTENTGELFF
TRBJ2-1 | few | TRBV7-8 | CASSPRDRGRYNEQFF
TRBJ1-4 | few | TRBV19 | CASSMDRVRANEKLFF
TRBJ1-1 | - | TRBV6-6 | CASSYAVNLGGRAFF
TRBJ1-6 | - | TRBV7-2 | CASSLARNGGDSPLHF
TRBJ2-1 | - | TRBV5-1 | CASSLAFAGETYNEQFF
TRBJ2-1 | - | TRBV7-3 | CASSSLSGSSYNEQFF
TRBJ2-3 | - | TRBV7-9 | CASSLGLAGDTDTQYF
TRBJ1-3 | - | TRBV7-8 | CASSLEWNTIYF
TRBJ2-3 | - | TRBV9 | CASSVATVRFLDSSTDTQYF
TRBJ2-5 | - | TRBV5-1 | CASRDGTSGETQYF
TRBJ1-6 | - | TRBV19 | CASTPRGRGSPLHF
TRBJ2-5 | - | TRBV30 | CAWSVGETQYF
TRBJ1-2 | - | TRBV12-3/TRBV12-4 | CASNLQGVGGYTF
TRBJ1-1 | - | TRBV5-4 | CASSLGGTTNTEAFF
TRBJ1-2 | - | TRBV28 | CASSSNGTPRSYGYTF
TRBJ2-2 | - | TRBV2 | CASSVRDRDTGELFF
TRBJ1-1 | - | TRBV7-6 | CASSLNGVGGTEAFF
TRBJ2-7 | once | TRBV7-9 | CAININRDRAYEQYF
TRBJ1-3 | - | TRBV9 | CASSVAITSGNTIYF
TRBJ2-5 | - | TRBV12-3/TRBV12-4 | CASSFRGATQYF
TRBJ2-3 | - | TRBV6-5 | CARGQGGTDTQYF
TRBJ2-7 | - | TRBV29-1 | CSVDGAVEQYF
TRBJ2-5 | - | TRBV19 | CASSIPVGQGSEETQYF
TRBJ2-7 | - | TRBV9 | CASSLRGQESSYEQYF
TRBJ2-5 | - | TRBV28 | CASSSTNRGWETQYF
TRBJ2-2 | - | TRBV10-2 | CASSEAGAHQNTGELFF
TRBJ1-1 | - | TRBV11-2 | CASSSPGGMGTEAFF